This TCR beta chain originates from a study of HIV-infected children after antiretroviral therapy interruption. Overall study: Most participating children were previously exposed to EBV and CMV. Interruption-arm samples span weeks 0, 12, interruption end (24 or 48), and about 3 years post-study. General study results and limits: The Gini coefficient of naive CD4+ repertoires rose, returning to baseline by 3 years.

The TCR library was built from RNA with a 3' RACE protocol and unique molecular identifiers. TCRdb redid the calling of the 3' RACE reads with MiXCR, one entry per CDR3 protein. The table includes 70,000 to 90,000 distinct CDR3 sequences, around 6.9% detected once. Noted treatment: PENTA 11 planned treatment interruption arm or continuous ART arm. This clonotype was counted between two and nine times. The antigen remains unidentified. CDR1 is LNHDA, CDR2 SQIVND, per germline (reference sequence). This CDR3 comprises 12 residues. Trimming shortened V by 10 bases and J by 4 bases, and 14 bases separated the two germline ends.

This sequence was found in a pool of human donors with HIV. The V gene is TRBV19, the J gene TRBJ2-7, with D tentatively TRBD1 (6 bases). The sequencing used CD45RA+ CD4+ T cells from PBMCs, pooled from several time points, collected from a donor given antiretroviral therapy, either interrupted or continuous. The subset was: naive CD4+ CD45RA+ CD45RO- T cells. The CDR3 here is CATPGHPYEQYF. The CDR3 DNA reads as TGTGCCACCCCGGGACACCCTTACGAGCAGTACTTC. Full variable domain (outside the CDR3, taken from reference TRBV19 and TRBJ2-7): DGGITQSPKYLFRKEGQNVTLSCEQNLNHDAMYWYRQDPGQGLRLIYYSQIVNDFQKGDIAEGYSVSREKKESFPLTVTSAQKNPTAFYLCATPGHPYEQYFGPGTRLTVT.